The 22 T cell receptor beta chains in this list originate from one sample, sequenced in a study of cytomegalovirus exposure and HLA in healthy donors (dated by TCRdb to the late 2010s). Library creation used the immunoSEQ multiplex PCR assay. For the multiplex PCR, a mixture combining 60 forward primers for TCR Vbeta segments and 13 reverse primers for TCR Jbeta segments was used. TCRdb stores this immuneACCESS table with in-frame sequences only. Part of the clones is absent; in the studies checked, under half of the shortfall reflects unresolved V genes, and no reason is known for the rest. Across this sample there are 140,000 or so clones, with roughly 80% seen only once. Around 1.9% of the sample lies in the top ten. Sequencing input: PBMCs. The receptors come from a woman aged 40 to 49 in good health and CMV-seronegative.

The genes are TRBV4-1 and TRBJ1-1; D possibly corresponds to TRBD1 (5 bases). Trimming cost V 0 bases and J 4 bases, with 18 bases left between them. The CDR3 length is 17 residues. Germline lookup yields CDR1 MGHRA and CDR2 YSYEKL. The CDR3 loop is CASSQEGGASTGTEAFF. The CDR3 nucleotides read TGCGCCAGCAGCCAAGAAGGAGGGGCCAGTACGGGCACTGAAGCTTTCTTT.

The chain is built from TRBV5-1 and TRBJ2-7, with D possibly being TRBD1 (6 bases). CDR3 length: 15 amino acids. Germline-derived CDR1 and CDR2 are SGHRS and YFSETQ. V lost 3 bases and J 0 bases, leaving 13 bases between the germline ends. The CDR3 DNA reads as TGCGCCAGCAGCTCTGGACAGCCGAGCTCCTACGAGCAGTACTTC. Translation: CASSSGQPSSYEQYF. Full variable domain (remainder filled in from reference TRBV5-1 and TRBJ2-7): KAGVTQTPRYLIKTRGQQVTLSCSPISGHRSVSWYQQTPGQGLQFLFEYFSETQRNKGNFPGRFSGRQFSNSRSEMNVSTLELGDSALYLCASSSGQPSSYEQYFGPGTRLTVT.

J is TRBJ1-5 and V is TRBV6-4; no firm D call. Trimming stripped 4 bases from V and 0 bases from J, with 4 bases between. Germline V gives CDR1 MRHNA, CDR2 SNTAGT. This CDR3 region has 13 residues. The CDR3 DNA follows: TGTGCCAGCAGTGCAGATAGCAATCAGCCCCAGCATTTT. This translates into CASSADSNQPQHF.

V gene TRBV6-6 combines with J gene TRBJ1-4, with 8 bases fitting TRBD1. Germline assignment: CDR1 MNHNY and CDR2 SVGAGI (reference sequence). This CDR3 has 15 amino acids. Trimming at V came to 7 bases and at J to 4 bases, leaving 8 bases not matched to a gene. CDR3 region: CASNPGQGGNEKLFF. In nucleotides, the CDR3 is TGTGCCAGCAATCCCGGACAGGGCGGTAATGAAAAACTGTTTTTT.

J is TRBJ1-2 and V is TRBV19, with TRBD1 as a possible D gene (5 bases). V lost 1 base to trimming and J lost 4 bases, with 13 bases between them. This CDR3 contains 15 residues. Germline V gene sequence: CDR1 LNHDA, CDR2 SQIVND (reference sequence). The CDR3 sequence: CASSIGQFRSYGYTF. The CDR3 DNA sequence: TGTGCCAGTAGTATAGGACAGTTTCGGAGCTATGGCTACACCTTC.

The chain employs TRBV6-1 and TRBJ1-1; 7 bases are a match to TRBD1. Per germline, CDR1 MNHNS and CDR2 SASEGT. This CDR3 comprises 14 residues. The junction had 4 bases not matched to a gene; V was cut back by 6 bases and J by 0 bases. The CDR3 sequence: CASRHRGMNTEAFF. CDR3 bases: TGTGCCAGCAGGCACAGGGGCATGAACACTGAAGCTTTCTTT.

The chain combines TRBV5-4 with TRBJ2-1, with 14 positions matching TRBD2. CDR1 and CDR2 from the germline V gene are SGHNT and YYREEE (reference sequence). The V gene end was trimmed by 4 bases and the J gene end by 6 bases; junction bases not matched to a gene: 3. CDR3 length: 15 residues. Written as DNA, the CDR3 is TGTGCCAGCAGCCAAGGACTAGCGGGAGGCAATGAGCAGTTCTTC. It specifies CASSQGLAGGNEQFF. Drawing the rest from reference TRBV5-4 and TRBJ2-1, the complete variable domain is ETGVTQSPTHLIKTRGQQVTLRCSSQSGHNTVSWYQQALGQGPQFIFQYYREEENGRGNFPPRFSGLQFPNYSSELNVNALELDDSALYLCASSQGLAGGNEQFFGPGTRLTVL.

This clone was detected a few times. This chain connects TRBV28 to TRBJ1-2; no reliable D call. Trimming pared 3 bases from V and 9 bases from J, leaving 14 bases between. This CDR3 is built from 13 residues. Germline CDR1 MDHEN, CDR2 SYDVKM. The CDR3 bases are TGTGCCAGCAGTTTCAATAGTATAACGAGCTACACCTTC. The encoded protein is CASSFNSITSYTF.

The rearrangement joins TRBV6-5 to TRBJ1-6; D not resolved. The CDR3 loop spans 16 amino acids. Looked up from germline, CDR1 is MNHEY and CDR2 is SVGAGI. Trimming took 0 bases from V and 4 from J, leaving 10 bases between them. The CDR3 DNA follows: TGTGCCAGCAGTTACTCACCGGGATTTTATAATTCACCCCTCCACTTT. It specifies CASSYSPGFYNSPLHF.

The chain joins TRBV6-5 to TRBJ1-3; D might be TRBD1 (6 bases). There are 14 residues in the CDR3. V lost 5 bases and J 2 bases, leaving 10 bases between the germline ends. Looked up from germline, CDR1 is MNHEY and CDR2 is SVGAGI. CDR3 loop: CASSPTGPGNTIYF. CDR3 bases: TGTGCCAGCAGTCCTACAGGGCCTGGAAACACCATATATTTT.

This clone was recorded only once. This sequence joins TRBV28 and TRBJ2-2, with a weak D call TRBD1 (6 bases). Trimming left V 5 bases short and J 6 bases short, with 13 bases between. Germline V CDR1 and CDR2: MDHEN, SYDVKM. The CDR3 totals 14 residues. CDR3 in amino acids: CASSTTGFAGELFF. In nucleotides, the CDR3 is TGTGCCAGCAGTACCACAGGGTTTGCCGGGGAGCTGTTTTTT.

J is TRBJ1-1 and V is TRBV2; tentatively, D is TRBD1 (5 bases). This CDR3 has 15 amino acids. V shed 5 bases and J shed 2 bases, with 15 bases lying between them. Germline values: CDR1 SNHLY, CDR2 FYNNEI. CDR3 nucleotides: TGTGCCAGCAGTTGGACACAGGCCGATAACACTGAAGCTTTCTTT. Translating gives CASSWTQADNTEAFF.

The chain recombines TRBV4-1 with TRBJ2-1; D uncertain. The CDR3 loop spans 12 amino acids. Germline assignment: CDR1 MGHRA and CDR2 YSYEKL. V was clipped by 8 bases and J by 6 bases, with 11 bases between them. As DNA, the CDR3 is TGCGCCAGCTCAAAGTCGGGCAATGAGCAGTTCTTC. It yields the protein CASSKSGNEQFF.

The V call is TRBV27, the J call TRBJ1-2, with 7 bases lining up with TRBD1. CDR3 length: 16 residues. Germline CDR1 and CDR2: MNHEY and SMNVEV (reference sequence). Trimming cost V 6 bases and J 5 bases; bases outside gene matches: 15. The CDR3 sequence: CASSLSQGTVRYGYTF. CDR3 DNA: TGTGCCAGCAGCCTCTCCCAGGGGACAGTCCGTTATGGCTACACCTTC.

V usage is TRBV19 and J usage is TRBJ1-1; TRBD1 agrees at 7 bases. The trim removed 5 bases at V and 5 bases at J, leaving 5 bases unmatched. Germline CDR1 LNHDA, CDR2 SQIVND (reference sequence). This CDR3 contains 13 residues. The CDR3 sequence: CASSFSTGTEAFF. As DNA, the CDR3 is TGTGCCAGTAGTTTCTCGACAGGGACTGAAGCTTTCTTT.

CDR3 loop: CASSLGPYRPNYGYTF. The DNA of the CDR3 is TGTGCCAGCAGCTTGGGTCCGTACAGACCTAACTATGGCTACACCTTC. V is TRBV5-6 and J is TRBJ1-2; no firm D call. V was trimmed by 0 bases and J by 0 bases, leaving 12 bases between them. The CDR3 has 16 amino acids. Germline CDR1 and CDR2: SGHDT and YYEEEE.

The CDR3 region has the DNA TGTGCCAGCAGTCCCGGGACAGGGAGGGAGACCCAGTACTTC. Translating gives CASSPGTGRETQYF. The gene calls are TRBV6-1 and TRBJ2-5; TRBD1 matches 9 bases. Germline V CDR1 and CDR2: MNHNS, SASEGT. Germline trimming cut 5 bases from V and 5 bases from J; bases unmatched to any gene: 6. The CDR3 runs 14 residues.

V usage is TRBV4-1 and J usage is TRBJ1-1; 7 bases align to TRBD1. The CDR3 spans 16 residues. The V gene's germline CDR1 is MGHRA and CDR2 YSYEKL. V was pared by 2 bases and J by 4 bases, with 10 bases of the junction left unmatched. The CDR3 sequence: CASSQKGAGGGTEAFF. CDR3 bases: TGCGCCAGCAGCCAAAAGGGGGCCGGCGGAGGCACTGAAGCTTTCTTT.

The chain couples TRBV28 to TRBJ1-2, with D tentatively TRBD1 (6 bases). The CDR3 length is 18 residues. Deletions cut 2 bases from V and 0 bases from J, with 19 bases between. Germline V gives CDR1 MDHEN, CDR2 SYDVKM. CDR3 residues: CASSLPGQIEGSNYGYTF. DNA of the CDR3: TGTGCCAGCAGTTTACCTGGACAGATAGAGGGGTCTAACTATGGCTACACCTTC.

The CDR3 coding sequence is TGTGCCAGCTCACCACGGGGGGACTCCTACGAGCAGTACTTC. Translation: CASSPRGDSYEQYF. This rearrangement joins TRBV18 to TRBJ2-7; D may be TRBD2 (6 bases). Trimming removed 1 base from V and 0 bases from J, with 7 bases in between. Germline V gene lookup returns CDR1 KGHSH and CDR2 LQKENI. CDR3 length: 14 residues.

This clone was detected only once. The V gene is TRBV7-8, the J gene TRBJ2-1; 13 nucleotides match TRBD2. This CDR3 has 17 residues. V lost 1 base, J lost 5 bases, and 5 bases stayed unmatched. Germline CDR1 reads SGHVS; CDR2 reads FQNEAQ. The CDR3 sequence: CASSLEGTSGTNNEQFF. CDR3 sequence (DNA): TGTGCCAGCAGCTTAGAAGGGACTAGCGGGACCAACAATGAGCAGTTCTTC.

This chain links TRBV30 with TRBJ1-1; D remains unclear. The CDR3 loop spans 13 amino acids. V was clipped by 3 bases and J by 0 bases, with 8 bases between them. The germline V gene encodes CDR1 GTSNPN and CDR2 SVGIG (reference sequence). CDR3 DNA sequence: TGTGCCTGGAGATACCAGGTGAACACTGAAGCTTTCTTT. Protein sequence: CAWRYQVNTEAFF.